Each of the 16 T cell receptor beta chains below was sequenced from the same sample in a study of early T cells in non-severe SARS-CoV-2 infection. TCRdb independently ran MiXCR on the 5' RACE reads; one entry per CDR3 protein. The sample carries tens of thousands of distinct CDR3 sequences, more than 12% recorded once. Sample: whole blood. All receptors derive from an adult who was a healthcare worker with PCR-confirmed SARS-CoV-2 infection or an uninfected control (not recorded which).

This clonotype appeared a few times. The V call is TRBV7-9, the J call TRBJ2-7; 12 bases are shared with TRBD2. This CDR3 is built from 17 residues. With V trimmed by 5 bases and J by 2 bases, 10 bases remained unmatched. Germline-derived CDR1 and CDR2 are SEHNR and FQNEAQ (reference sequence). The CDR3 sequence is CASSPPSGRDGAYEQYF. The CDR3 DNA reads TGTGCCAGCAGCCCTCCTAGCGGGAGGGATGGCGCCTACGAGCAGTACTTC.

A few counts support this clonotype. The CDR3 region is CASSFRGLAGVNEQFF. Here the CDR3 DNA reads TGTGCCAGCAGCTTCAGGGGACTAGCGGGAGTCAATGAGCAGTTCTTC. The chain carries TRBV7-6 and TRBJ2-1; TRBD2 agrees at 14 bases. CDR1 and CDR2 from the germline V gene are SGHVS and FNYEAQ. This CDR3 region has 16 residues. The junction had 4 bases not matched to a gene; V was cut back by 3 bases and J by 6 bases.

The CDR3 DNA reads as TGTGCCATCAGTGAGTCCCCGGGGCGCGGGGGCTCTGAAGCTTTCTTT. Amino acids: CAISESPGRGGSEAFF. J is TRBJ1-1 and V is TRBV10-3; D is perhaps TRBD1 (6 bases). V was pared by 0 bases and J by 6 bases, with 17 bases between. Germline CDR1 is ENHRY and CDR2 is SYGVKD. The CDR3 consists of 16 residues.

The chain couples TRBV18 to TRBJ1-5; possibly TRBD1 for D (5 bases). CDR1 and CDR2 from the germline V gene are KGHSH and LQKENI. The CDR3 extends over 12 amino acids. The V end lost 2 bases, the J end lost 11 bases, and 10 bases lay between the germline ends. DNA for the CDR3: TGTGCCAGCTCACCATCAGGGCAGGCCCAGCATTTT. Its translation: CASSPSGQAQHF.

This clonotype was detected only once. This chain joins TRBV10-3 and TRBJ1-1; D is possibly TRBD1 (5 bases). There are 14 residues in the CDR3. Germline V gives CDR1 ENHRY, CDR2 SYGVKD. The V end was cut by 5 bases, the J end by 0 bases, with 10 bases between. DNA of the CDR3: TGTGCCATCAGTCAAGACAGTATGAACACTGAAGCTTTCTTT. It codes for CAISQDSMNTEAFF.

The chain has TRBV24-1 and TRBJ2-2; D gene unclear. The CDR3 spans 16 residues. V shed 1 base and J shed 1 base, with 9 bases lying between them. Germline CDR1 KGHDR, CDR2 SFDVKD. CDR3 in DNA: TGTGCCACCAGTGATTTCAGGACGGGGAACACCGGGGAGCTGTTTTTT. Protein: CATSDFRTGNTGELFF.

This clonotype occurred a few times. The chain employs TRBV4-2 and TRBJ2-1, with D possibly matching TRBD1 (6 bases). V was pared by 1 base and J by 6 bases, with 10 bases between. The CDR3 spans 14 residues. The V gene's germline CDR1 is LGHNA and CDR2 YNFKEQ. The CDR3 loop is CASSQGQEVNEQFF. CDR3 bases: TGTGCCAGCAGCCAAGGACAGGAGGTCAATGAGCAGTTCTTC.

The CDR3 spells CASSTLGLADLTDTQYF. CDR3 nucleotides: TGTGCCAGCAGCACGCTTGGACTAGCCGACCTAACAGATACGCAGTATTTT. This chain links TRBV11-2 with TRBJ2-3; 8 bases agree with TRBD2. The CDR3 totals 17 residues. Trimming at V came to 5 bases and at J to 3 bases, leaving 13 bases not matched to a gene. Germline V gene lookup returns CDR1 SGHAT and CDR2 FQNNGV.

This clonotype was seen a few times. In DNA, the CDR3 is TGTGCCAGCTCACCGACAGACAACTATGGCTACACCTTC. This sequence encodes CASSPTDNYGYTF. This chain uses TRBV18 with TRBJ1-2, with a tentative D call TRBD1 (5 bases). Germline CDR1 is KGHSH and CDR2 is LQKENI. V was cut by 3 bases and J by 2 bases, with 7 bases left in between. The CDR3 loop spans 13 amino acids.

The chain links TRBV25-1 to TRBJ1-1; D uncertain. The germline CDR1 and CDR2 sequences are MGHDK and SYGVNS. V was pared by 8 bases and J by 8 bases, with 3 bases between. The CDR3 extends over 8 amino acids. CDR3 bases: TGTGCCAGCTGGGAAGCTTTCTTT. Translated: CASWEAFF. The full variable domain, with the rest looked up from reference TRBV25-1 and TRBJ1-1, is EADIYQTPRYLVIGTGKKITLECSQTMGHDKMYWYQQDPGMELHLIHYSYGVNSTEKGDLSSESTVSRIRTEHFPLTLESARPSHTSQYLCASWEAFFGQGTRLTVV.

This clonotype was seen only a few times. This rearrangement joins TRBV29-1 to TRBJ2-7, with D possibly being TRBD1 (6 bases). The CDR3 totals 12 residues. Germline assignment: CDR1 SQVTM and CDR2 ANQGSEA. V was trimmed by 7 bases and J by 4 bases, leaving 14 bases between them. The CDR3 region has the DNA TGCAGCGCCGCTGACAGGCCGTACGAGCAGTACTTC. This sequence encodes CSAADRPYEQYF.

This clonotype came up a few times. The rearrangement uses TRBV5-1 and TRBJ2-3; 7 positions match TRBD2. V was clipped by 7 bases and J by 1 base; unmatched bases: 6. CDR1 and CDR2 from the germline V gene are SGHRS and YFSETQ. This CDR3 region has 14 residues. The CDR3 reads CASGRTSGTDTQYF. Written as DNA, the CDR3 is TGCGCCAGCGGCCGCACTAGCGGCACAGATACGCAGTATTTT.

V is TRBV7-9 and J is TRBJ2-5; D might be TRBD1 (6 bases). Germline V lookup: CDR1 SEHNR, CDR2 FQNEAQ (reference sequence). This CDR3 has 17 residues. Trimming removed 5 bases at V and 4 bases at J, with 23 bases between. CDR3 sequence reads: CASSIQRAGAGGETQYF. Here the CDR3 DNA reads TGTGCCAGCAGCATTCAACGCGCAGGGGCAGGCGGAGAGACCCAGTACTTC.

A few counts support this clonotype. The V gene is TRBV9, the J gene TRBJ2-3, with D possibly TRBD2 on 6 matching bases. With 2 bases removed from V and 6 bases from J, the gap between germline ends came to 13 bases. The CDR3 covers 14 residues. Germline V gene data show CDR1 as SGDLS and CDR2 as YYNGEE. CDR3 amino acids: CASSVGLANDTQYF. The CDR3 DNA follows: TGTGCCAGCAGCGTGGGACTTGCCAATGATACGCAGTATTTT.

This clonotype was seen at least ten times. V and J are TRBV6-2 or TRBV6-3 and TRBJ1-5; no reliable D call. Per germline, CDR1 MNHEY and CDR2 SVGEGT. Trimming took 5 bases from V and 1 from J, leaving 9 bases between them. The CDR3 has 14 amino acids. The CDR3 loop reads CASSMGWSNQPQHF. CDR3 nucleotide sequence: TGTGCCAGCAGTATGGGTTGGAGCAATCAGCCCCAGCATTTT.

The sample holds a few counts of this clonotype. The V and J genes are TRBV7-3 and TRBJ1-3; 8 bases are shared with TRBD1. Per the germline V gene, CDR1 is SGHTA and CDR2 is FQGTGA. This CDR3 is 15 amino acids long. After removal of 5 bases from V and 1 base from J, the junction contained 4 bases not matched to a gene. In DNA form, the CDR3 reads TGTGCCAGCAGCGCAGGGGGCGGATCTGGAAACACCATATATTTT. This encodes CASSAGGGSGNTIYF.